The next 14 T cell receptor beta chains were all read from a single sample in a study of T cell responses to AZD1222 COVID-19 vaccine. Generated by immunoSEQ multiplex PCR, the TCRdb table keeps only in-frame clones and is missing some. In the table there are about 130,000 clones, approximately 90% of which are singletons. Sample: peripheral blood, taken on day 0 of AZD1222 vaccination. The receptors here all came from an adult in good health.

The chain carries TRBV9 and TRBJ1-4, with D unresolved. This CDR3 is built from 11 residues. The V and J ends lost 0 bases and 8 bases respectively, with 2 bases between them. The V gene's germline CDR1 is SGDLS and CDR2 YYNGEE. The CDR3 DNA sequence: TGTGCCAGCAGCGTAGACGAAAAACTGTTTTTT. Translating gives CASSVDEKLFF.

This chain connects TRBV11-3 to TRBJ2-2; D remains unclear. The CDR3 covers 13 residues. The V gene's germline CDR1 is SGHNT and CDR2 YENEEA. Trimming left V 5 bases short and J 3 bases short, with 7 bases between. CDR3 nucleotides: TGTGCCAGCAGCGTCCAGGACACCGGGGAGCTGTTTTTT. The encoded protein is CASSVQDTGELFF. Full variable domain (rest looked up from reference TRBV11-3 and TRBJ2-2): EAGVVQSPRYKIIEKKQPVAFWCNPISGHNTLYWYLQNLGQGPELLIRYENEEAVDDSQLPKDRFSAERLKGVDSTLKIQPAELGDSAVYLCASSVQDTGELFFGEGSRLTVL.

The chain is built from TRBV7-2 and TRBJ2-3, with 7 nucleotides matching TRBD1. Germline V lookup: CDR1 SGHTA, CDR2 FQGNSA. The CDR3 loop spans 16 amino acids. J was trimmed by 1 base and V by 3 bases; bases with no gene match: 7. The CDR3 is CASSFWGTAGTDTQYF. In nucleotides, the CDR3 is TGTGCCAGCAGCTTCTGGGGGACAGCTGGCACAGATACGCAGTATTTT. Variable domain in full (rest from reference TRBV7-2 and TRBJ2-3): GAGVSQSPSNKVTEKGKDVELRCDPISGHTALYWYRQSLGQGLEFLIYFQGNSAPDKSGLPSDRFSAERTGGSVSTLTIQRTQQEDSAVYLCASSFWGTAGTDTQYFGPGTRLTVL.

In nucleotides, the CDR3 is TGTGCCAGCTCACCACAGACGACAGCATACCAAGAGACCCAGTACTTC. Translating gives CASSPQTTAYQETQYF. J is TRBJ2-5 and V is TRBV18, with TRBD1 as a possible D gene (5 bases). The CDR3 extends over 16 amino acids. Germline loops: CDR1 KGHSH, CDR2 LQKENI. Trimming pared 1 base from V and 0 bases from J, leaving 12 bases between.

On this clone: Its ends do not fully match the called genes, so a read error is possible. This chain links TRBV7-7 with TRBJ2-3, with TRBD2 matching over 8 bases. Germline V gives CDR1 SSHAT, CDR2 FNYEAQ (reference sequence). This CDR3 spans 15 amino acids. The CDR3 nucleotides read TGTGCTAGCAGCTTGAGCGGGGGACCCACAGATACGCAGTATTTT. Translated: CASSLSGGPTDTQYF.

The V and J genes are TRBV7-8 and TRBJ2-5, with D perhaps TRBD2 (7 bases). The CDR3 has 15 residues. Germline CDR1 reads SGHVS; CDR2 reads FQNEAQ. Trimming stripped 1 base from V and 5 bases from J, with 14 bases between. The CDR3 nucleotides are TGTGCCAGCAGCTTAGAACGGGGGGCGTATGAGACCCAGTACTTC. It yields the protein CASSLERGAYETQYF.

A few counts support this clone. CDR3 residues: CASSPNVGTGGYEQYF. In nucleotides, the CDR3 is TGTGCCAGCAGTCCTAACGTGGGGACAGGGGGCTACGAGCAGTACTTC. The genes are TRBV7-2 and TRBJ2-7, with 11 bases identical to TRBD1. The CDR3 covers 16 residues. The ends lost 6 bases at V and 3 bases at J; junction bases unmatched: 10. Germline loops: CDR1 SGHTA, CDR2 FQGNSA.

The genes are TRBV7-8 and TRBJ1-4, with D maybe TRBD1 (5 bases). The CDR3 has 14 residues. Germline assignment: CDR1 SGHVS and CDR2 FQNEAQ. With 5 bases removed from V and 8 bases from J, the gap between germline ends came to 15 bases. The CDR3 nucleotides read TGTGCCAGCAGCAATCGGTTGTGGGGGGAAAAACTGTTTTTT. Translation gives CASSNRLWGEKLFF.

This chain joins TRBV6-2 or TRBV6-3 and TRBJ1-2; TRBD1 is a possible D gene (6 bases). This CDR3 is built from 18 residues. Germline values: CDR1 MNHEY, CDR2 SVGEGT. Between the trimmed V and J ends, which lost 5 bases and 7 bases, there was a span of 29 bases. The CDR3 DNA reads TGTGCCAGCAGTGCGTCCGGGACACGGATCGAGTCACGCTTTGGCTACACCTTC. Protein: CASSASGTRIESRFGYTF.

This chain links TRBV11-2 with TRBJ2-5, with D possibly being TRBD1 (5 bases). Trimming cost V 5 bases and J 5 bases, with 15 bases left between them. CDR1 and CDR2 from the germline V gene are SGHAT and FQNNGV. This CDR3 is built from 14 residues. The CDR3 coding sequence is TGTGCCAGCAGCCCCATGGGGCAAGGGGAGACCCAGTACTTC. It yields the protein CASSPMGQGETQYF.

The chain uses TRBV5-1 and TRBJ1-2; tentatively, D is TRBD1 (5 bases). Trimming shortened V by 0 bases and J by 2 bases, and 11 bases separated the two germline ends. The germline V gene encodes CDR1 SGHRS and CDR2 YFSETQ. This CDR3 is built from 15 residues. The CDR3 sequence: CASSLAAGKNYGYTF. The CDR3, as DNA: TGCGCCAGCAGCTTGGCGGCAGGGAAAAACTATGGCTACACCTTC.

This chain uses TRBV5-1 with TRBJ2-5, with TRBD2 matching over 8 bases. The CDR3 runs 15 residues. J was trimmed by 3 bases and V by 4 bases; bases with no gene match: 8. The germline CDR1 and CDR2 sequences are SGHRS and YFSETQ. The CDR3 reads CASSPLPGGEETQYF. The CDR3 coding sequence is TGCGCCAGCAGCCCCCTACCGGGGGGGGAAGAGACCCAGTACTTC. Drawing the rest from reference TRBV5-1 and TRBJ2-5, the complete variable domain is KAGVTQTPRYLIKTRGQQVTLSCSPISGHRSVSWYQQTPGQGLQFLFEYFSETQRNKGNFPGRFSGRQFSNSRSEMNVSTLELGDSALYLCASSPLPGGEETQYFGPGTRLLVL.

J is TRBJ2-3 and V is TRBV24-1; D is perhaps TRBD1 (5 bases). Germline CDR1 and CDR2: KGHDR and SFDVKD. V was clipped by 4 bases and J by 2 bases, with 12 bases between them. The CDR3 has 15 amino acids. CDR3 in amino acids: CATSDPTTVTDTQYF. The CDR3, as DNA: TGTGCCACCAGTGACCCCACGACAGTCACAGATACGCAGTATTTT.

The V call is TRBV28, the J call TRBJ1-5; 7 bases are shared with TRBD1. CDR1 MDHEN and CDR2 SYDVKM come from the germline V gene. V trimming: 5 bases; J trimming: 6 bases; junction bases outside the gene matches: 13. There are 16 residues in the CDR3. The CDR3 bases are TGTGCCAGCAGTATCCCAGGACAGGTTTCAGGTCAGCCCCAGCATTTT. Its translation: CASSIPGQVSGQPQHF.